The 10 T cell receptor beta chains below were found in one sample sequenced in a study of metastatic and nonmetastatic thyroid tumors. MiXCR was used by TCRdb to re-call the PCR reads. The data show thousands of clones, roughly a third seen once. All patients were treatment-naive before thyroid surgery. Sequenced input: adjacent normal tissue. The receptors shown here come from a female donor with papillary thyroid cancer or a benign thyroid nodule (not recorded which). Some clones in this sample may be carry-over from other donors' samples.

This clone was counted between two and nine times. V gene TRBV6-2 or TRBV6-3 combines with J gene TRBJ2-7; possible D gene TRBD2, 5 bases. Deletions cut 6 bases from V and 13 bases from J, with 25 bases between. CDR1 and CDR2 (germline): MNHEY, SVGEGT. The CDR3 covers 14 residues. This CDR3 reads CASSASERAERGYF. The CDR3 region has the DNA TGTGCCAGCAGCGCCTCCGAGAGGGCGGAACGGGGATACTTC.

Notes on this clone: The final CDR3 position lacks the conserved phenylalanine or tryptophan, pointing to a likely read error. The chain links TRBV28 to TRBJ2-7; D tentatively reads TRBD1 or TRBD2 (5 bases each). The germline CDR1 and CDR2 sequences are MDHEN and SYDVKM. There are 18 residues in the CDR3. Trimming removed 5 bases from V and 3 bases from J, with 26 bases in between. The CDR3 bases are TGTGCCAGCAGTACCGGGGCTAGAGGGAGCGCCATCATCTACGAGCAGTACCTC. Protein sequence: CASSTGARGSAIIYEQYL.

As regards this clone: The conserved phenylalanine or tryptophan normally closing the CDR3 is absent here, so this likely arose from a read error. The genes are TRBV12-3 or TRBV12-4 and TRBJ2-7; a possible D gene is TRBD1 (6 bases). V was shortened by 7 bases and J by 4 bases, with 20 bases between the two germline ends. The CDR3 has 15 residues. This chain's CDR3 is CASIVGQTGFYEQYL. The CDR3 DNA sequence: TGTGCCAGCATTGTCGGACAGACCGGATTTTACGAGCAGTACTTA.

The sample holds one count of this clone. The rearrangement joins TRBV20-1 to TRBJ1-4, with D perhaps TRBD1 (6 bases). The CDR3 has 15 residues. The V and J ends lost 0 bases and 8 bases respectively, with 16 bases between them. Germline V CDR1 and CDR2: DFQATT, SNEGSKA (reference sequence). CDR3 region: CSARDDGSGGEKLFF. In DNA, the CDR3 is TGCAGTGCTAGAGATGATGGGTCCGGGGGCGAAAAACTGTTTTTT.

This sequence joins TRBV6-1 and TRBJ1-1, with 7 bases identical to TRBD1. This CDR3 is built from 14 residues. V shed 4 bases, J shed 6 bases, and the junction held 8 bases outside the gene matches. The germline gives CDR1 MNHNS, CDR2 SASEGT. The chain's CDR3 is CASSALQTGAEAFF. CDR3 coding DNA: TGTGCCAGCAGTGCCCTTCAAACAGGGGCTGAAGCTTTCTTT.

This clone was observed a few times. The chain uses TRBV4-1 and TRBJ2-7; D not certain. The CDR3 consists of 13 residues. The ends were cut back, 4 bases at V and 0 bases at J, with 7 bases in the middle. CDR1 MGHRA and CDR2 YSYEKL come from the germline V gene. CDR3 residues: CASSPPLSYEQYF. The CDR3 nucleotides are TGCGCCAGCAGCCCCCCCCTCTCCTACGAGCAGTACTTC.

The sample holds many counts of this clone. This CDR3 reads CASSLGGGTAGELFF. CDR3 nucleotide sequence: TGTGCCAGCAGCTTAGGGGGGGGGACGGCCGGGGAGCTGTTTTTT. The gene calls are TRBV7-2 and TRBJ2-2; 7 bases match TRBD2. Looked up from germline, CDR1 is SGHTA and CDR2 is FQGNSA. V trimming: 1 base; J trimming: 6 bases; junction bases outside the gene matches: 5. This CDR3 region has 15 residues.

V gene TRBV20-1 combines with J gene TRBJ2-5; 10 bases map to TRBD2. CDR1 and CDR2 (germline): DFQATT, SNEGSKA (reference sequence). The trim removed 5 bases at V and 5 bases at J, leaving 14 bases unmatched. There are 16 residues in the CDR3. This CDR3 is CSAGGGRLAGAETQYF. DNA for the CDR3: TGCAGTGCTGGGGGGGGAAGACTAGCGGGTGCCGAGACCCAGTACTTC.

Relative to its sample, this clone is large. The CDR3 protein is CASSLTAEQYF. CDR3 nucleotide sequence: TGTGCCAGCAGCCTCACGGCGGAGCAGTACTTC. V usage is TRBV12-3 or TRBV12-4 and J usage is TRBJ2-7, with D unclear. V lost 6 bases, J lost 7 bases, and 10 bases lay in between. The CDR3 covers 11 residues.

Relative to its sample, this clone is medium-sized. The CDR3 here is CASSLEAGGYEQYF. The DNA of the CDR3 is TGCGCCAGCAGCTTGGAAGCGGGGGGGTACGAGCAGTACTTC. J is TRBJ2-7 and V is TRBV5-1, with 10 bases that match TRBD2. This CDR3 is 14 amino acids long. Germline CDR1 is SGHRS and CDR2 is YFSETQ. J was trimmed by 4 bases and V by 0 bases; bases with no gene match: 1.